This is a list of T cell receptor beta chains from one sample in a study of response to subunit inactivated influenza vaccine. One entry per CDR3 protein results from TCRdb running MiXCR on the RT-PCR reads. Here the sample spans around 580,000 distinct CDR3 sequences, 14% being singletons. Here the sequenced sample was PBMCs from blood, taken about 13 days after vaccination. The receptors here all came from a man aged 50 or older who received an inactivated influenza vaccine. The CDR3 runs from the conserved cysteine through the conserved F or W. D genes are given only for firm matches. Size values are once, few and many counts, or a class for expanded clones, and some rows have none.

NA	TRBJ2-3	TRBV28	TRBD2	TGTGCCAGTCTTACTAGCGGGGGGATCGCAGATACGCAGTATTTT	CASLTSGGIADTQYF
few	TRBJ2-2	TRBV4-3	NA	TGCGCCAGCAGCCTGGGACCGACGATGAACACCGGGGAGCTGTTTTTT	CASSLGPTMNTGELFF
few	TRBJ1-1	TRBV14	NA	TGTGCCAGCAGCCAAGATCCCACTATGAACACTGAAGCTTTCTTT	CASSQDPTMNTEAFF
NA	TRBJ2-1	TRBV18	TRBD2	TGTGCCAGCTCACCGCCGGGACTAGCGATTTACAATGAGCAGTTCTTC	CASSPPGLAIYNEQFF
few	TRBJ2-3	TRBV7-9	NA	TGTGCCAGCAGTTATTTTGGGACAGATACGCAGTATTTT	CASSYFGTDTQYF
many	TRBJ2-1	TRBV12-3/TRBV12-4	TRBD1	TGTGCCAGCAGTCCGGGACAGGGATCTGAGCAGTTCTTC	CASSPGQGSEQFF
NA	TRBJ2-1	TRBV5-1	NA	TGCGCCAGCAGCTTGGACCTAGCTAATTACAATGAGCAGTTCTTC	CASSLDLANYNEQFF
NA	TRBJ1-5	TRBV19	NA	TGTGCCAGTAGTATGGGTAACAATCAGCCCCAGCATTTT	CASSMGNNQPQHF
NA	TRBJ2-3	TRBV3-1	TRBD1	TGTGGCAGCAGCCAAGATCTTAGACAGGGTTTCCCAGATACGCAGTATTTT	CGSSQDLRQGFPDTQYF
NA	TRBJ2-5	TRBV10-3	TRBD1	TGTGCCATCAAGAAGGGGGCCCAAGAGACCCAGTACTTC	CAIKKGAQETQYF
NA	TRBJ2-5	TRBV7-6	TRBD2	TGTGCCAGCAGCAGTTTGGGGGGGGAAGAGACCCAGTACTTC	CASSSLGGEETQYF
NA	TRBJ2-5	TRBV10-3	TRBD2	TGTGCCATCAGTGCTGCGGGGGGTACAGAGACCCAGTACTTC	CAISAAGGTETQYF
many	TRBJ2-5	TRBV12-3/TRBV12-4	NA	TGTGCCAGCAGTCGGGACTTCCAAGAGACCCAGTACTTC	CASSRDFQETQYF
once	TRBJ2-2	TRBV28	TRBD2	TGTGCCAGCAGTTCACCCGGCGGGGGGGTCACCGGGGAGCTGTTTTTT	CASSSPGGGVTGELFF
NA	TRBJ1-1	TRBV20-1	NA	TGCAGATCTGCCGGGTTTAACCAACTGAACACTGAAGCTTTCTTT	CRSAGFNQLNTEAFF
NA	TRBJ2-7	TRBV18	NA	TGTGCCAGCTCAGGAACGAGGGACGAGCAGTACTTC	CASSGTRDEQYF
few	TRBJ2-3	TRBV27	NA	TGTGCCAGCAGTTTGGACATAAACACAGATACGCAGTATTTT	CASSLDINTDTQYF
NA	TRBJ2-3	TRBV20-1	TRBD2	TGCAGTGCTAGAGGGGGACTAGCGGGGCGCACAGATACGCAGTATTTT	CSARGGLAGRTDTQYF
few	TRBJ1-5	TRBV6-1	NA	TGTGCCAGCAGTGAATGGGCATCGTCCCAGCATTTT	CASSEWASSQHF
few	TRBJ1-5	TRBV4-2	NA	TGTGCCAGCAGCCAAAGTCTTGTGGGAACTCATAGCAATCAGCCCCAGCATTTT	CASSQSLVGTHSNQPQHF
NA	TRBJ2-5	TRBV3-1	NA	TGTGCCAGCAGCCAAGAAAGGGAGACGCCGATTAACCAAGAGACCCAGTACTTC	CASSQERETPINQETQYF
NA	TRBJ2-5	TRBV29-1	NA	TGCAGCGTTGAGCCAGGGGGAGGCCAGTACTTC	CSVEPGGGQYF
NA	TRBJ2-3	TRBV3-1	TRBD1	TGTGCCAGCAGCCCCGAGAACAGGGGGGGCACAGATACGCAGTATTTT	CASSPENRGGTDTQYF
few	TRBJ2-2	TRBV20-1	NA	TGCAGTGCTAGTCCCGATAACACCGGAGGGTACGGGGAGCTGTTTTTT	CSASPDNTGGYGELFF
NA	TRBJ2-3	TRBV20-1	NA	TGCAGTGCTCATGATATTGCGGGGAACACAGATACGCAGTATTTT	CSAHDIAGNTDTQYF
few	TRBJ1-5	TRBV14	NA	TGTGCCAGCAGCCAAGGGCTCACAGGGCCCCAGCATTTT	CASSQGLTGPQHF
NA	TRBJ2-7	TRBV9	NA	TGTGCCAGCAGCGTAGAGACGGGCGAGCAGTACTTC	CASSVETGEQYF
NA	TRBJ1-6	TRBV27	TRBD1	TGTGCCAGCAGTTTGCTGACAGGGTTGGATTCACCCCTCCACTTT	CASSLLTGLDSPLHF
NA	TRBJ2-2	TRBV9	NA	TGTGCCAGCAGCGTTTTAGCGACGAACACCGGGGAGCTGTTTTTT	CASSVLATNTGELFF
NA	TRBJ2-7	TRBV6-5	NA	TGTGCCAGCAGTTACCGTAGGGGGGGCAGCGACGAGCAGTACTTC	CASSYRRGGSDEQYF
few	TRBJ2-1	TRBV11-3	NA	TGTGCCAGCAGCCATGTCCGGGGGCGTGAGCAGTTCTTC	CASSHVRGREQFF
NA	TRBJ2-2	TRBV25-1	TRBD1	TGTGCCAGCAGTGAATACGGGACAGGGAACACCGGGGAGCTGTTTTTT	CASSEYGTGNTGELFF
NA	TRBJ2-2	TRBV7-2	NA	TGTGCCAGCAGCTTAGAGGCAGGCGAACGGGAGCTGTTTTTT	CASSLEAGERELFF
few	TRBJ2-7	TRBV11-2	TRBD2	TGTGCCAGCAGCAGGACTAGCGGGAAACCGGCCGAATACGAGCAGTACTTC	CASSRTSGKPAEYEQYF
few	TRBJ1-2	TRBV2	NA	TGTGCCAGCATTCTGGGGGCAACCGTCTATGGCTACACCTTC	CASILGATVYGYTF
few	TRBJ2-3	TRBV12-3/TRBV12-4	TRBD2	TGTGCCAGCAGTCTCGGGACTACTGGCACAGATACGCAGTATTTT	CASSLGTTGTDTQYF
NA	TRBJ2-1	TRBV12-3/TRBV12-4	NA	TGTGCCAGCAGTTTAGGCGGGACTCCTCTCAATGAGCAGTTCTTC	CASSLGGTPLNEQFF
NA	TRBJ2-7	TRBV4-3	NA	TGCGCCAGCAGCCAAGATTTGAGTAGCCGCTACGAGCAGTACTTC	CASSQDLSSRYEQYF
few	TRBJ2-7	TRBV20-1	NA	TGCAGTGCTAGAGAGGGGGCAGCCACCTACGAGCAGTACTTC	CSAREGAATYEQYF
many	TRBJ1-2	TRBV11-2	NA	TGTGCCAGCAGCTTAGGGACCAACCCCTTCTATGGCTACACCTTC	CASSLGTNPFYGYTF
NA	TRBJ2-2	TRBV7-2	NA	TGTGCCAGCAGCCGCCGACTATTGGGGGGGGAGCTGTTTTTT	CASSRRLLGGELFF
few	TRBJ2-1	TRBV2	TRBD2	TGTGCCAGCATAGCGGGGGGGCTCTATGAGCAGTTCTTC	CASIAGGLYEQFF
few	TRBJ2-7	TRBV4-2	NA	TGTGCCAGCAGCCAAGGACCCGGACCGGCCTACGAGCAGTACTTC	CASSQGPGPAYEQYF
many	TRBJ1-3	TRBV5-1	NA	TGCGCCAGCAGCTTGGAATCCCAGGGTATAGGAAACACCATATATTTT	CASSLESQGIGNTIYF
NA	TRBJ2-7	TRBV3-1	NA	TGTGCCAGCAGCCAAGATTGGAGTTACGAGCAGTACTTC	CASSQDWSYEQYF
NA	TRBJ2-1	TRBV6-2/TRBV6-3	TRBD1	TGTGCCTCCTCCGGGACAGGGAAATACAATGAGCAGTTCTTC	CASSGTGKYNEQFF
NA	TRBJ1-1	TRBV12-3/TRBV12-4	NA	TGTGCCAGCCGCCTCGGGGGTGGCGGCACTGAAGCTTTCTTT	CASRLGGGGTEAFF
few	TRBJ2-5	TRBV28	NA	TGTGCCAGCAGTTTACCCCCGCCGGGGGTGAAGACCCAGTACTTC	CASSLPPPGVKTQYF
few	TRBJ2-1	TRBV7-9	NA	TGTGCCAGCAGCTCCCGACAAGGGGGACGCTCCTACAATGAGCAGTTCTTC	CASSSRQGGRSYNEQFF
NA	TRBJ2-3	TRBV20-1	TRBD2	TGCAGTGCTAAAGGACTAGCGGGACAACACGGCACAGATACGCAGTATTTT	CSAKGLAGQHGTDTQYF
NA	TRBJ2-2	TRBV10-3	NA	TGTGCCATCAGTTCCCCAAACACCGGGGAGCTGTTTTTT	CAISSPNTGELFF
few	TRBJ2-7	TRBV6-5	NA	TGTGCCAGCAGTACTCAGGGGCTGGTCAATTACGAGCAGTACTTC	CASSTQGLVNYEQYF
many	TRBJ2-5	TRBV5-1	TRBD1	TGCGCCAGCAGCTTGGGACAGGGTCGGGAGACCCAGTACTTC	CASSLGQGRETQYF
few	TRBJ2-7	TRBV9	NA	TGTGCCAGCAGCGTAGTTCCCGGCGGGGACGAGCAGTACTTC	CASSVVPGGDEQYF
NA	TRBJ2-5	TRBV19	NA	TGTGCCAGTAGTATAGCCGACCTCTGGGGGGATGTCCAAGAGACCCAGTACTTC	CASSIADLWGDVQETQYF
few	TRBJ1-6	TRBV28	NA	TGTGCCAGCAGTGGAATCGGGACCGACTTTTTTCCGGCCCTCCACTTT	CASSGIGTDFFPALHF
few	TRBJ2-3	TRBV20-1	NA	TGCAGTGCTAGAGACCAGGGTGGGGATGGTAAGCAGTATTTT	CSARDQGGDGKQYF
NA	TRBJ2-1	TRBV7-9	NA	TGTGCCTTCATCGGGATTCCCTACAATGAGCAGTTCTTC	CAFIGIPYNEQFF
few	TRBJ2-2	TRBV7-8	NA	TGTGCCAGCAGCCGACTAGTCGACACCGGGGAGCTGTTTTTT	CASSRLVDTGELFF
few	TRBJ1-6	TRBV12-3/TRBV12-4	TRBD1	TGTGCCAGCAGGAGGGACAGGGCTAGTAATTCACCCCTCCACTTT	CASRRDRASNSPLHF